The entry that follows covers one TCR beta chain sequence. Living in about two dozen US areas, the participants were between roughly 18 and 90 years of age. Cohorts were assigned according to the clinical history that participants reported. Recovered status applied to Cohort 3 donors who had two consecutive negative PCRs. It also applied to those with clearance or with symptom resolution. This CDR3 is built from 15 residues. Germline CDR1 SEHNR, CDR2 FQNEAQ (reference sequence). Trimming at V came to 5 bases and at J to 4 bases, leaving 6 bases not matched to a gene. The sample belongs to a study of blood T cell repertoires in COVID-19. Whole-study context: Donors in the United States, Italy and Spain gave samples during acute or convalescent COVID-19.

The table came from immunoSEQ multiplex PCR; TCRdb's copy has only in-frame clones and leaves some out. The data hold 150,000 to 250,000 clones, with 80% to 85% observed a single time. The V call is TRBV7-9, the J call TRBJ2-5; 11 bases are shared with TRBD1. What was sequenced was PBMCs or T cells enriched from blood (not recorded which). This receptor was taken from a man between 40 and 49 years old who had recovered from COVID-19. CDR3 coding DNA: TGTGCCAGCAGCGCAGGGACAGGGGGGACAGAGACCCAGTACTTC. It specifies CASSAGTGGTETQYF. The full variable domain, with the rest looked up from reference TRBV7-9 and TRBJ2-5, is DTGVSQNPRHKITKRGQNVTFRCDPISEHNRLYWYRQTLGQGPEFLTYFQNEAQLEKSRLLSDRFSAERPKGSFSTLEIQRTEQGDSAMYLCASSAGTGGTETQYFGPGTRLLVL.